This T cell receptor (beta chain) is drawn from a study of tumor and adjacent non-tumor tissue in lung cancer. Across the whole study: Histology: under 15 adenocarcinoma, a couple of squamous cell carcinoma, 1 small cell lung cancer. Points from the study as a whole: TCR diversity was significantly greater in tumor than normal lung tissue. Normal lung showed higher cumulative top 100 clone frequency than tumor. Shorter survival was associated with higher TCR diversity in tumors.

The template was RNA from unsorted bulk tissue. TCRbeta libraries were built with three rounds of nested PCR, modified from ARM-PCR. TCRdb re-analysed the multiplex PCR reads in MiXCR, keeping a single row per CDR3 protein. The table records fewer than 120,000 distinct CDR3 sequences, under 90% of them present only once. Counting both end residues, the CDR3 totals 12 amino acids. Looked up from germline, CDR1 is SGHNT and CDR2 is YENEEA. With respect to this clonotype: Its antigen remains unidentified. As the CDR3 is not closed by the conserved phenylalanine or tryptophan, this likely results from a read error. Because the CDR3's place on the DNA is in doubt, the DNA is left out and the CDR3 is given as listed by TCRdb.

The chain joins TRBV11-3 to TRBJ1-2; the table calls TRBD1, which could not be checked here. The sequence came from a man aged 70-80 years with non-small cell lung cancer. The sequencing sample was made of lung tumor tissue. The CDR3 protein is CVSSPGAYGYTI.